A single T cell receptor (beta chain) is shown here with its context. The assay was immunoSEQ multiplex PCR, and TCRdb's table has in-frame clones only and misses some. The data contain about 54,000 clones, about four fifths of them singletons. These data belong to a study of blood T cell repertoires in COVID-19. This receptor was obtained from a woman aged 55 to 70 with acute or convalescent COVID-19. Sample: peripheral blood.

The CDR3 nucleotides read TGTGCCAGCAGCGTAGGCGGGACAGGGAGTGAAAAACTGTTTTTT. Amino acids: CASSVGGTGSEKLFF. This chain uses TRBV9 with TRBJ1-4; TRBD1 aligns across 9 bases. This CDR3 region has 15 residues. Germline CDR1 and CDR2: SGDLS and YYNGEE. J lost 7 bases, V lost 0 bases, and 4 bases had no gene match.